The 8 T cell receptor beta chains given below trace back to one sample, sequenced in a study of tumor-infiltrating lymphocytes in primary liver carcinoma. The investigators made TCR beta cDNA from approximately 500 ng total RNA, using a constant-region primer. Amplification in three nested multiplex PCR rounds with slightly modified ARM-PCR gave rise to TCR beta libraries. The first two PCR rounds used TRBV1-TRBV30 primers with a Cbeta primer, approximately 10 cycles each. TCRdb called the multiplex PCR reads again in MiXCR, with one record for every CDR3 protein. The sample holds fewer than 400,000 distinct CDR3 sequences, 65% seen once. Germline DNA was also extracted, while the blood RNA originated from unsorted whole blood. Sequences were obtained from peripheral blood. These receptors were collected from a man aged 35 to 55 with primary liver carcinoma and hepatitis B virus infection.

As to this clonotype: The conserved closing phenylalanine or tryptophan is absent in this CDR3, likely reflecting a read error. CDR3 region: CASSQGARDGYTL. In nucleotides, the CDR3 is TGTGCCAGCAGCCAGGGGGCTAGGGATGGCTACACCCTC. The gene calls are TRBV12-3 or TRBV12-4 and TRBJ1-2, with TRBD1 matching over 8 bases. This CDR3 has 13 amino acids. Losses at the gene ends were 6 bases for V and 6 bases for J; bases not matched to a gene: 6.

This clonotype was observed a single time. V and J are TRBV28 and TRBJ1-2; D uncertain. The CDR3 has 15 residues. Trimming cost V 3 bases and J 5 bases, with 16 bases left between them. Germline-derived CDR1 and CDR2 are MDHEN and SYDVKM. DNA for the CDR3: TGTGCCAGCAGTTTCCTCGCTGACCCGGGGTATGGCTACACCTTC. It translates to CASSFLADPGYGYTF.

The chain carries TRBV6-5 and TRBJ2-1, with D hard to call. Gene TRBJ2-7 matches the end of the DNA better, so the J call may be wrong. This CDR3 spans 14 amino acids. In germline, CDR1 is MNHEY, CDR2 SVGAGI. The CDR3 bases are TGTGCCAGCATCCGGTGGGGAAGGAGCTACGAGCAGTACTTC. Translating gives CASIRWGRSYEQYF.

J is TRBJ2-7 and V is TRBV10-3, with TRBD1 matching 9 bases. This CDR3 is built from 15 residues. CDR1 and CDR2 from the germline V gene are ENHRY and SYGVKD. V was pared by 2 bases and J by 1 base, with 3 bases of the junction left unmatched. The chain's CDR3 is CAISEPGTGSYEQYF. DNA for the CDR3: TGTGCCATCAGTGAGCCCGGGACAGGGTCCTACGAGCAGTACTTC.

CDR3 sequence reads: CTSRQGAGTQYF. CDR3 DNA sequence: TGCACTAGCAGGCAAGGGGCCGGGACCCAGTACTTC. The rearrangement links TRBV4-1 to TRBJ2-5, with D possibly TRBD2 on 6 matching bases. The CDR3 length is 12 residues. CDR1 MGHRA and CDR2 YSYEKL come from the germline V gene.

The CDR3 protein is CASSHGGSYEQYF. The CDR3 nucleotides read TGTGCCAGCAGCCATGGGGGATCCTACGAGCAGTACTTC. This chain uses TRBV4-2 with TRBJ2-7, with D perhaps matching TRBD1 or TRBD2 (5 bases each). The CDR3 has 13 residues. V was clipped by 3 bases and J by 1 base, with 7 bases between them. Germline V gene data show CDR1 as LGHNA and CDR2 as YNFKEQ.

On this clonotype itself: Sequence at one end of the junction differs from germline and may be a read error. This chain connects TRBV4-2 to TRBJ2-2; 15 bases match TRBD2. Germline assignment: CDR1 LGHNA and CDR2 YNFKEQ. This CDR3 contains 20 residues. CDR3 in DNA: TGTGCCAGCGGCCAAGATGTTGGACTAGCGGGAGGGCCTAACACCGGGGAACTGTTTTTT. Its protein is CASGQDVGLAGGPNTGELFF.

Worth noting for this clonotype: Given the absence of the conserved phenylalanine or tryptophan at the CDR3 end, a read error is likely. This chain uses TRBV6-2 or TRBV6-3 with TRBJ1-1; unclear D gene. Germline V CDR1 and CDR2: MNHEY, SVGEGT. CDR3 size: 12 residues. In DNA, the CDR3 is TGTGCCAGCAGGAGACTGAACACCGAAGCTTTCCTT. This codes for CASRRLNTEAFL.